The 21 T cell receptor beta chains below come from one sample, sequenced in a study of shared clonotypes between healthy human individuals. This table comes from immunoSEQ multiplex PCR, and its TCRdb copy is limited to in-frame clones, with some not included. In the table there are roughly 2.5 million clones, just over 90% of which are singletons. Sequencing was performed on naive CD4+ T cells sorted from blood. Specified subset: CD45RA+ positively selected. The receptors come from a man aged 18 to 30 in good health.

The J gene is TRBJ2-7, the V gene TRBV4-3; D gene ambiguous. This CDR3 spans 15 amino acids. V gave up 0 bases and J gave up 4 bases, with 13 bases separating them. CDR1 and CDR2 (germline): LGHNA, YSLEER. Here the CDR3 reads CASSQDPGKEYEQYF. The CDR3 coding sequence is TGCGCCAGCAGCCAAGATCCAGGAAAAGAATACGAGCAGTACTTC.

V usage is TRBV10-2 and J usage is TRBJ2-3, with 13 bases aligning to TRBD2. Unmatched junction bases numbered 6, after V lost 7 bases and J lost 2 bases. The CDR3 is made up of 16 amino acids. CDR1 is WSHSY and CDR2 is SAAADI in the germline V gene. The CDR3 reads CASNGLAGAFTDTQYF. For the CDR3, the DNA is TGCGCCAGCAACGGACTAGCGGGAGCTTTCACAGATACGCAGTATTTT.

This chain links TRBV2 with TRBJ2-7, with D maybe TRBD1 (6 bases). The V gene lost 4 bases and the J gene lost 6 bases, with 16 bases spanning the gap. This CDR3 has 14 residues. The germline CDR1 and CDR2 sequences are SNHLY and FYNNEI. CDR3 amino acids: CASSAFSQGSEQYF. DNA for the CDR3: TGTGCCAGCAGTGCCTTCTCGCAGGGGTCCGAGCAGTACTTC.

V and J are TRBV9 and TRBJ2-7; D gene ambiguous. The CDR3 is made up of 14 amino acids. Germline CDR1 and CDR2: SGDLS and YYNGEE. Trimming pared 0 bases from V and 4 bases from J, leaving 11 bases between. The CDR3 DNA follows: TGTGCCAGCAGCGTAGCGCACAGAAGTTACGAGCAGTACTTC. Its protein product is CASSVAHRSYEQYF.

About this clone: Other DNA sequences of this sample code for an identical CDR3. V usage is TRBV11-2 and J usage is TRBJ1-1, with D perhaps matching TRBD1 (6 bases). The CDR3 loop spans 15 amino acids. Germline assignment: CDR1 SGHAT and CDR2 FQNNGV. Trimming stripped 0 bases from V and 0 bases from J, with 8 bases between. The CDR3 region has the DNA TGTGCCAGCAGCTTAGAAGGGGGGCTGAACACTGAAGCTTTCTTT. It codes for CASSLEGGLNTEAFF.

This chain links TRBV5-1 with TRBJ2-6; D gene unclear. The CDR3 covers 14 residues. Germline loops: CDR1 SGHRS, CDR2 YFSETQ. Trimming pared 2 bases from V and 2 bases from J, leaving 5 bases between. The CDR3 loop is CASSLPTGANVLTF. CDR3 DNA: TGCGCCAGCAGCTTACCCACTGGGGCCAACGTCCTGACTTTC.

The CDR3 DNA follows: TGCGCCAGCAGCTTGATTAGCGGGGGGTCACCGTACAATGAGCAGTTCTTC. It yields the protein CASSLISGGSPYNEQFF. The chain is built from TRBV5-1 and TRBJ2-1, with TRBD2 identical over 10 bases. The CDR3 length is 17 residues. Unmatched junction bases numbered 8, after V lost 1 base and J lost 4 bases. Germline loops: CDR1 SGHRS, CDR2 YFSETQ.

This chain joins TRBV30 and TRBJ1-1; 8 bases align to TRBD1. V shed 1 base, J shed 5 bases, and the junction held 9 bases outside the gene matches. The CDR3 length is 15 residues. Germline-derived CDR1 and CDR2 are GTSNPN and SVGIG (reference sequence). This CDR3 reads CAWSGGQGALTEAFF. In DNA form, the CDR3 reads TGTGCCTGGAGTGGGGGGCAGGGGGCGCTTACTGAAGCTTTCTTT.

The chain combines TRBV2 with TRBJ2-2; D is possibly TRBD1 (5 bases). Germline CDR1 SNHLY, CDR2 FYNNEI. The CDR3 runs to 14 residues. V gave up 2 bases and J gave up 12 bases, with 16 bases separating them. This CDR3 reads CASSEWSQKGKLFF. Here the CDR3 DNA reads TGTGCCAGCAGTGAATGGTCCCAAAAGGGGAAGCTGTTTTTT.

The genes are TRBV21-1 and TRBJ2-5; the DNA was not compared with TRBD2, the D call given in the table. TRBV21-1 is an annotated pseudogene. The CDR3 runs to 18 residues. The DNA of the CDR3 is TGTGCCAGCAGCAAATGGTTAGAACTAGCGGGAGATCAAGAGACCCAGTACTTC. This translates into CASSKWLELAGDQETQYF.

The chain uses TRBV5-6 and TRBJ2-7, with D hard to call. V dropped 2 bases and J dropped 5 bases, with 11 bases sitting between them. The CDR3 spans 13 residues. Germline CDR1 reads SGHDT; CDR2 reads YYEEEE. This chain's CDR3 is CASSLARFDEQYF. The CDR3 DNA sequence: TGTGCCAGCAGCTTAGCTAGATTCGACGAGCAGTACTTC.

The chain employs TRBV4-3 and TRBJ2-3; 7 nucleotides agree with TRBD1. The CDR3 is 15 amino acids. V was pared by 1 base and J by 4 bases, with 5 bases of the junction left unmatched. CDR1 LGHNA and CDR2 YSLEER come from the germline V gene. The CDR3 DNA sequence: TGCGCCAGCAGCCAAGTAACAGGGGTTGCAGATACGCAGTATTTT. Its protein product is CASSQVTGVADTQYF.

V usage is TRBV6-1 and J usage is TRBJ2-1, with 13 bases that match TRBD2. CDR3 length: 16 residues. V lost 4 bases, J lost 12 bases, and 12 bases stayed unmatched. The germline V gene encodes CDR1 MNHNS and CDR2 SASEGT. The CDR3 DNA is TGTGCCAGCAGTGCGTCACTAGCGGGGGGGAATTACGCGCAGTTCTTC. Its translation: CASSASLAGGNYAQFF.

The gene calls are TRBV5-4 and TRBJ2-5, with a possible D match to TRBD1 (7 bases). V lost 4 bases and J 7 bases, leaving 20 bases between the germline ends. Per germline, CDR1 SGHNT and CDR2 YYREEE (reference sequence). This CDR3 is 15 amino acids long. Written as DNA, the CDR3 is TGTGCCAGCAGCCCGGCGCGGGGACAGTGGGGGACCCAGTACTTC. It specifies CASSPARGQWGTQYF.

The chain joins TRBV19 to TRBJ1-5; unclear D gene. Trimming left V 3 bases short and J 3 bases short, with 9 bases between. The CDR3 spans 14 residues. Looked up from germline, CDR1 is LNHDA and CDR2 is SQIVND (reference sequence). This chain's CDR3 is CASSILRPNQPQHF. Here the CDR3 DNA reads TGTGCCAGTAGTATTCTTAGACCCAATCAGCCCCAGCATTTT.

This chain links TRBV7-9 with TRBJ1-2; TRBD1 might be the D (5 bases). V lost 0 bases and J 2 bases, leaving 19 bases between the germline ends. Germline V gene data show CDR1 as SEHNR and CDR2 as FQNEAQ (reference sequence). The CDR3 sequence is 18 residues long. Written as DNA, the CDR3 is TGTGCCAGCAGCTTAGCTCTTTTGGGAGCCAGGGACAACTATGGCTACACCTTC. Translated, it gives CASSLALLGARDNYGYTF.

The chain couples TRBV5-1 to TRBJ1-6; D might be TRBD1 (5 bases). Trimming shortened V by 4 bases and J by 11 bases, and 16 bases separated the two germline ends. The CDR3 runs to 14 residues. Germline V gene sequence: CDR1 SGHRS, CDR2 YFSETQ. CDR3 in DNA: TGCGCCAGCAGCCCCGCGAGGGGCTCTCCACCCCTCCACTTT. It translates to CASSPARGSPPLHF. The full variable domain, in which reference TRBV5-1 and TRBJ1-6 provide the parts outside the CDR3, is KAGVTQTPRYLIKTRGQQVTLSCSPISGHRSVSWYQQTPGQGLQFLFEYFSETQRNKGNFPGRFSGRQFSNSRSEMNVSTLELGDSALYLCASSPARGSPPLHFGNGTRLTVT.

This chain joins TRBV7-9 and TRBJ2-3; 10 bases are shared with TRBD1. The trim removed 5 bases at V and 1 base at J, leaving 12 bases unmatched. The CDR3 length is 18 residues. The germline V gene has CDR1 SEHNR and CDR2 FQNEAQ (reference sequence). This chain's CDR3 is CASSRIRQGAFRTDTQYF. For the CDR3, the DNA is TGTGCCAGCAGCCGAATACGACAGGGGGCTTTCCGCACAGATACGCAGTATTTT.

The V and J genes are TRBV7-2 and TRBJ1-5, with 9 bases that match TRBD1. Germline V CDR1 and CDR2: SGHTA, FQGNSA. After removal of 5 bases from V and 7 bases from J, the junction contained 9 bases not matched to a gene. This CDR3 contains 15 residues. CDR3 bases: TGTGCCAGCAGCCCAGGGACAGGGATTAGACAGCCCCAGCATTTT. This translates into CASSPGTGIRQPQHF.

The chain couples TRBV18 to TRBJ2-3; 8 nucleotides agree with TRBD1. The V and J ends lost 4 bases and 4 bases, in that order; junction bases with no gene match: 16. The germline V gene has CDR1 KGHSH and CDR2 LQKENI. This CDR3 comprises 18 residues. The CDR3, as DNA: TGTGCCAGCTCACTATACCTGGACAGGGTGGATGCGTCAGATACGCAGTATTTT. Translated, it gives CASSLYLDRVDASDTQYF.

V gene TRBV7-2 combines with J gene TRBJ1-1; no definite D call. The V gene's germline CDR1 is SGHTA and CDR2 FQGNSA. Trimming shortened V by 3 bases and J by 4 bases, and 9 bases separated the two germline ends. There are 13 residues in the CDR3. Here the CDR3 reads CASSFRVATEAFF. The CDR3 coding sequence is TGTGCCAGCAGCTTCCGAGTAGCCACTGAAGCTTTCTTT.